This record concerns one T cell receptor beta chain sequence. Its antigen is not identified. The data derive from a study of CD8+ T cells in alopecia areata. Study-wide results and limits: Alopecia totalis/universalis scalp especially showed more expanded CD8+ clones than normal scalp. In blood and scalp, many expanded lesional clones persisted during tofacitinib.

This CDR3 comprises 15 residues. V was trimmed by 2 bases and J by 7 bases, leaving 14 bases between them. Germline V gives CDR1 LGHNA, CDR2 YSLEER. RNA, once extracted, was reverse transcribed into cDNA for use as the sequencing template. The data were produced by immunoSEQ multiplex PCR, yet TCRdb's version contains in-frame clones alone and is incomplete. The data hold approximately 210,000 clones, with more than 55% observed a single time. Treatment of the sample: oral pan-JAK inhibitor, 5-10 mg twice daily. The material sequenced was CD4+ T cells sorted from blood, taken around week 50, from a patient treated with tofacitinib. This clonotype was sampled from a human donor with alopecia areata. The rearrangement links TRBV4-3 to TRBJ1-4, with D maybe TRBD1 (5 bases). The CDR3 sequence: CASSQLQGGTEKLFF. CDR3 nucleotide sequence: TGCGCCAGCAGCCAACTCCAGGGAGGGACTGAAAAACTGTTTTTT.